This entry lists 10 T cell receptor beta chains sequenced from one sample in a study of T cells after posttransplantation cyclophosphamide. The data were produced by immunoSEQ multiplex PCR, yet TCRdb's version contains in-frame clones alone and is incomplete. The sample has around 18,000 clones; 75% to 80% are singletons. A marrow graft followed busulfan-fludarabine conditioning, with cyclophosphamide on days +3 and +4. This sample comprised CD8+ T cells sorted from PBMCs, obtained roughly 2,000 days after a stem cell transplant with posttransplant cyclophosphamide. These receptors were obtained from a female patient aged 35-55 years who received an allogeneic stem cell transplant from a related donor, was CMV-positive, and had no GVHD. Some T cells may arise from the graft donor.

The chain couples TRBV27 to TRBJ2-7; TRBD1 aligns across 10 bases. CDR1 MNHEY and CDR2 SMNVEV come from the germline V gene (reference sequence). CDR3 length: 15 amino acids. Losses at the gene ends were 5 bases for V and 2 bases for J; bases not matched to a gene: 6. CDR3 DNA: TGTGCCAGCAGTAGCCGACAGGGGGCACCCTACGAGCAGTACTTC. Protein product: CASSSRQGAPYEQYF.

The V call is TRBV27, the J call TRBJ2-7; a weak D match, TRBD1 (5 bases). Looked up from germline, CDR1 is MNHEY and CDR2 is SMNVEV (reference sequence). This CDR3 spans 13 amino acids. V dropped 4 bases and J dropped 3 bases, with 10 bases sitting between them. CDR3 region: CASSWGRDYEQYF. DNA for the CDR3: TGTGCCAGCAGTTGGGGCAGGGACTACGAGCAGTACTTC.

The V gene is TRBV27, the J gene TRBJ2-7, with 11 bases that match TRBD1. Germline V gene lookup returns CDR1 MNHEY and CDR2 SMNVEV (reference sequence). Trimming at V came to 8 bases and at J to 3 bases, leaving 6 bases not matched to a gene. The CDR3 sequence is 14 residues long. The CDR3 here is CASGRDRGIYEQYF. CDR3 nucleotides: TGTGCCAGCGGCCGGGACAGGGGGATCTACGAGCAGTACTTC.

The J gene is TRBJ2-1, the V gene TRBV7-8, with a possible D match to TRBD2 (7 bases). With 5 bases removed from V and 9 bases from J, the gap between germline ends came to 26 bases. CDR3 length: 17 residues. Germline V gene data show CDR1 as SGHVS and CDR2 as FQNEAQ. Here the CDR3 DNA reads TGTGCCAGCAGCATCGGGGGGCCCGGTAGATCGGTATCTGAGCAGTTCTTC. Translated: CASSIGGPGRSVSEQFF.

The J gene is TRBJ1-6, the V gene TRBV10-3; D perhaps matches TRBD1 (5 bases). V dropped 0 bases and J dropped 8 bases, with 14 bases sitting between them. The CDR3 sequence is 16 residues long. Germline V lookup: CDR1 ENHRY, CDR2 SYGVKD. CDR3 nucleotides: TGTGCCATCAGTGAGTCGGCCCAGGTAGGGGATTCACCCCTCCACTTT. Translated: CAISESAQVGDSPLHF.

V gene TRBV4-1 combines with J gene TRBJ2-3, with D possibly TRBD2 on 5 matching bases. Between the trimmed V and J ends, which lost 0 bases and 3 bases, there was a span of 7 bases. CDR1 is MGHRA, CDR2 YSYEKL, per germline. This CDR3 spans 14 amino acids. In nucleotides, the CDR3 is TGCGCCAGCAGCCAAGAAACGGGGACAGATACGCAGTATTTT. This sequence encodes CASSQETGTDTQYF.

The J gene is TRBJ2-7, the V gene TRBV10-2, with D possibly being TRBD2 (6 bases). The CDR3 is 14 amino acids. Germline V gene sequence: CDR1 WSHSY, CDR2 SAAADI. V was pared by 6 bases and J by 0 bases, with 12 bases between. The CDR3 sequence: CASRVGGLSYEQYF. The CDR3 DNA is TGCGCCAGCAGGGTCGGGGGACTCTCCTACGAGCAGTACTTC.

This clone was seen just once. The chain has TRBV13 and TRBJ2-7, with D perhaps matching TRBD1 (6 bases). Germline V gene data show CDR1 as PRHDT and CDR2 as FYEKMQ (reference sequence). V was shortened by 4 bases and J by 0 bases, with 7 bases between the two germline ends. The CDR3 is 13 residues long. CDR3 nucleotide sequence: TGTGCCAGCAGCTACAGGGCCTCCTACGAGCAGTACTTC. Translating it yields CASSYRASYEQYF.

The rearrangement uses TRBV27 and TRBJ1-5; no definite D call. This CDR3 is built from 14 residues. The V gene's germline CDR1 is MNHEY and CDR2 SMNVEV (reference sequence). With 8 bases removed from V and 6 bases from J, the gap between germline ends came to 17 bases. In DNA form, the CDR3 reads TGTGCCAGCGGTATGAAACATGGCAGTCAGCCCCAGCATTTT. The encoded protein is CASGMKHGSQPQHF.

This sequence joins TRBV4-3 and TRBJ2-3; 10 nucleotides agree with TRBD2. The CDR3 runs to 14 residues. The germline CDR1 and CDR2 sequences are LGHNA and YSLEER. V lost 0 bases and J lost 12; bases outside the gene matches: 6. CDR3 in amino acids: CASSQEIGLADQYF. The DNA of the CDR3 is TGCGCCAGCAGCCAAGAGATTGGACTAGCGGATCAGTATTTT.